This T cell receptor (beta chain) was captured in a study of T cell responses to AZD1222 COVID-19 vaccine. This clone appeared a single time. Its antigen is not known. Second-dose recipients at about 4 or about 12 weeks were treated as one pooled group. Study findings and constraints: Donors were mostly white British, more females; clonal diversity possibly underestimated. The reported proportion of spike-specific TCRs targeting unmutated variant regions was nearly half. Seropositive at baseline were only a handful of AZD1222 recipients.

Profiled with immunoSEQ multiplex PCR; TCRdb holds only in-frame clones, not every one. The sample consists of around 130,000 clones, roughly 90% of them appearing once. The material was peripheral blood, obtained 28 days after the second AZD1222 dose. This receptor was obtained from an adult who received the AZD1222 COVID-19 vaccine.

CDR3 sequence (DNA): TGTGCCAGTAGTGTGGACAGGACCAACTACGAGCAGTACTTC. Amino acid sequence: CASSVDRTNYEQYF. The V gene is TRBV19, the J gene TRBJ2-7; 7 bases align to TRBD1. Germline lookup yields CDR1 LNHDA and CDR2 SQIVND (reference sequence). The CDR3 is made up of 14 amino acids. The J segment lost 3 bases and the V segment lost 5 bases, leaving 7 bases of the junction unmatched.